This T cell receptor (beta chain) was recorded in a study of T cells after yellow fever vaccination. Findings of the study overall: Shared CD4/CD8 clonotypes were a small share, likely from convergent recombination.

TCRdb used MiXCR to reprocess the 5' RACE reads, holding one entry per CDR3 protein. Counted here are a few hundred thousand distinct CDR3 sequences, about 7.8% occurring once; the ten biggest clones make up approximately 18%. Only a few counts were recorded for this clonotype. Its antigen is as yet unknown. This clonotype originated in a man between 18 and 35 years old who received the YFV17D yellow fever vaccine. Material: PBMCs, obtained more than 40 days after the first yellow fever vaccination.

CDR3 region: CSAPSRPGITEAFF. The CDR3 DNA follows: TGCAGTGCTCCTTCACGACCTGGGATCACTGAAGCTTTCTTT. J is TRBJ1-1 and V is TRBV20-1; the D is unclear. Germline CDR1 DFQATT, CDR2 SNEGSKA (reference sequence). The CDR3 runs to 14 residues. V lost 5 bases to trimming and J lost 4 bases, with 17 bases between them.